The rows below give T cell receptor beta chains drawn from one sample of a study of blood T cell repertoires in COVID-19. Here immunoSEQ multiplex PCR was the method, and the copy in TCRdb shows in-frame clones only, minus some. The sample has about 320,000 clones, 85% seen once; the top ten hold under 2%. Sequences were obtained from PBMCs or T cells enriched from blood (not recorded which). These receptors all come from a woman in her twenties or thirties who had been exposed to COVID-19. Each CDR3 is given with its conserved first and last residue.

J | V | CDR3
TRBJ1-2 | TRBV9 | CASSFGTGVTPGYTF
TRBJ2-1 | TRBV28 | CASSFPGTSYSYNEQFF
TRBJ2-1 | TRBV18 | CASSRPSSGYNEQFF
TRBJ1-3 | TRBV30 | CAWSGTGNTIYF
TRBJ2-7 | TRBV28 | CASSSPGTGSYEQYF
TRBJ2-5 | TRBV5-1 | CASSSSGSTTETQYF
TRBJ2-5 | TRBV7-2 | CASSLLAGGGDQETQYF
TRBJ1-6 | TRBV5-1 | CASSLRQGANSPLHF
TRBJ2-2 | TRBV2 | CASKRQTTTGELFF
TRBJ1-3 | TRBV6-5 | CASSYVPGQAGNTIYF
TRBJ1-5 | TRBV19 | CASSPWDRGLGPQHF
TRBJ2-1 | TRBV19 | CASSRTSGIVSEQFF
TRBJ1-4 | TRBV21-1 | CASSKDREDEKLFF
TRBJ2-3 | TRBV28 | CASSGEGGPADTQYF
TRBJ2-7 | TRBV5-1 | CASSLGLAGFSDVDEQYF
TRBJ2-7 | TRBV29-1 | CSVERGTTVREQYF
TRBJ2-3 | TRBV27 | CASSLSVTTSFYTDTQYF
TRBJ1-2 | TRBV7-9 | CASSFGQGADGYTF
TRBJ1-3 | TRBV3-1/TRBV3-2 | CASRSGGGPGNTIYF
TRBJ1-1 | TRBV12-5 | CASGQGLSTEAFF
TRBJ1-6 | TRBV28 | CASSRGTGSNSPLHF
TRBJ1-5 | TRBV19 | CARTSGPPRPQHF
TRBJ2-1 | TRBV28 | CASTGLAGGPDEQFF
TRBJ2-3 | TRBV19 | CASSIRTGVTDTQYF
TRBJ1-2 | TRBV2 | CASSGSRQVNYGYTF
TRBJ2-5 | TRBV24-1 | CATSDRAGATETQYF
TRBJ2-3 | TRBV11-2 | CASCLLTSTDTQYF
TRBJ2-7 | TRBV4-3 | CASSQDRSGGAEQYF
TRBJ1-3 | TRBV27 | CASSPKTLVSGNTIYF
TRBJ2-5 | TRBV25-1 | CASSARTVRETQYF
TRBJ2-5 | TRBV18 | CASSPGSGRAKTQYF
TRBJ2-1 | TRBV5-1 | CASSGSVSSHEQFF
TRBJ2-1 | TRBV7-9 | CASSLDWRGGSNEQFF
TRBJ1-5 | TRBV12-3/TRBV12-4 | CASSTGQAQPQHF
TRBJ2-7 | TRBV19 | CASSPGFSYEQYF
TRBJ2-3 | TRBV7-2 | CASSLRLAGSTDTQYF
TRBJ2-7 | TRBV5-6 | CASSLVSGNEQYF
TRBJ1-1 | TRBV11-2 | CASSPRQGKTYAEAFF
TRBJ1-5 | TRBV7-6 | CASSLGGDKRNQPQHF
TRBJ2-5 | TRBV19 | CASSIDRDETQYF
TRBJ1-2 | TRBV28 | CASSLGTGRDYGYTF
TRBJ1-6 | TRBV27 | CASSFGRVYSPLHF
TRBJ2-1 | TRBV6-2/TRBV6-3 | CASSYWTPNEQFF
TRBJ2-1 | TRBV13 | CASSLGAGIPPQFF
TRBJ1-4 | TRBV19 | CASSISRQGNEKLFF
TRBJ2-7 | TRBV9 | CASSEKTGGIYEQYF
TRBJ1-1 | TRBV30 | CAWSPGTGGLRAFF
TRBJ2-7 | TRBV28 | CASSDRGEQYF
TRBJ2-6 | TRBV11-2 | CASSPSSGANVLTF
TRBJ2-5 | TRBV4-1 | CASSQVFGGQETQYF
TRBJ2-3 | TRBV7-7 | CASSRPDSTGRSTDTQYF
TRBJ1-2 | TRBV5-1 | CASSLPGQGDYGYTF
TRBJ2-7 | TRBV7-9 | CASRDGTAIPYEQYF
TRBJ2-6 | TRBV5-1 | CASKAGLSSGANVLTF
TRBJ1-2 | TRBV30 | CAWKRTGRYGYTF